The clone carrying this T cell receptor beta chain was seen a handful of times. Its antigen is unidentified. The sample originates from a study of T-cell memory formation after mild COVID-19. J was trimmed by 4 bases and V by 3 bases; bases with no gene match: 1. CDR1 is MGHRA, CDR2 YSYEKL, per germline. This CDR3 has 13 amino acids. TCRdb reprocessed the 5' RACE reads via MiXCR and lists one record per CDR3 protein. The sample carries 250,000 to 350,000 distinct CDR3 sequences, 15% to 20% recorded once. Study findings and constraints: CD4+ bias marked clones expanding day 15 to 37, unlike balanced contracting clones.

The V call is TRBV4-1, the J call TRBJ2-7; 9 positions match TRBD2. Input material: PBMCs or a T cell subset sorted from them (not recorded which). The origin of this receptor is a man in his late teens or twenties who had mild COVID-19 (a few samples of this study predate the infection). Cell type and time point are not known. CDR3 bases: TGCGCCAGCAGCCATAGCGGGGGTTACGAGCAGTACTTC. Protein product: CASSHSGGYEQYF.